This TCR beta chain is from a study of blood T cells in healthy people across ages. Combining a sample-barcoded 5' primer with a J-beta primer mix, a second PCR ran for roughly 6 to 12 cycles. The authors tagged each cDNA molecule using a template-switch adaptor with 12 random nucleotides. From each sample, at least 3 million paired-end reads containing CDR3 were obtained. One entry per CDR3 protein, called by TCRdb with MiXCR from the 5' RACE reads. Of more than 1 million distinct CDR3 sequences listed, roughly 45% were seen once; the top ten hold 15% to 20%. Overall study findings and caveats: More naive CD4+ cells and higher diversity were found in long-lived than in aged donors.

Per-sample PBMC isolation yielded at least 7 million cells. The CDR3 spans 15 residues. Per germline, CDR1 KGHSH and CDR2 LQKENI. V lost 0 bases and J lost 0, with 9 bases in between. Note on this clonotype: Its antigen is still unknown.

This clonotype was sampled from a woman aged 60-75 years in good health. The specimen sequenced was blood. J is TRBJ2-7 and V is TRBV18; possible D gene TRBD1, 5 bases. The CDR3 DNA sequence: TGTGCCAGCTCACCACCGGGGCGGAACTCCTACGAGCAGTACTTC. This translates into CASSPPGRNSYEQYF.